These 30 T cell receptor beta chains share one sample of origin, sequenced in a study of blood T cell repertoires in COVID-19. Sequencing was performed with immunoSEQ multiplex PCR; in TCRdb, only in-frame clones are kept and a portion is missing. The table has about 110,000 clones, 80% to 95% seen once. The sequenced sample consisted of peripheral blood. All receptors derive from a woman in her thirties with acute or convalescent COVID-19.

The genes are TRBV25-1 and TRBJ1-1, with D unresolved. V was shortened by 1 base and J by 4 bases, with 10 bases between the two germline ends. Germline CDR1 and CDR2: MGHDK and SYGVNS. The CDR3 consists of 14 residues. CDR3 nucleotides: TGTGCCAGCAGTGAATCGGGGAAACCCACTGAAGCTTTCTTT. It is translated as CASSESGKPTEAFF.

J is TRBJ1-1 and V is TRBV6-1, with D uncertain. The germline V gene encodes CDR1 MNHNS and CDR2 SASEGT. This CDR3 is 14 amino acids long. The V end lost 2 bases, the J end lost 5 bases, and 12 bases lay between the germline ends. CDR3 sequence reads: CASSERLAATEAFF. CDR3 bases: TGTGCCAGCAGTGAAAGATTGGCGGCGACTGAAGCTTTCTTT.

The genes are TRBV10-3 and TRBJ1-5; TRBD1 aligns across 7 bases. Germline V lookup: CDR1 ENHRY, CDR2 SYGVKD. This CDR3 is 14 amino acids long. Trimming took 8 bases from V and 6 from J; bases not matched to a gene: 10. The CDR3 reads CAIDPTGVAQPQHF. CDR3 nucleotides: TGTGCCATCGATCCCACAGGGGTAGCTCAGCCCCAGCATTTT.

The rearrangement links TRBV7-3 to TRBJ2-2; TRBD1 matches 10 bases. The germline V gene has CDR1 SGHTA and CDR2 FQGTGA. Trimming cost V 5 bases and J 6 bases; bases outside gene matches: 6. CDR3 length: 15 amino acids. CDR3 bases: TGTGCCAGCAGCCCCGGACAGGGGGTCGCCGGGGAGCTGTTTTTT. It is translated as CASSPGQGVAGELFF. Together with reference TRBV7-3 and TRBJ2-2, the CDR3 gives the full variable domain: GAGVSQTPSNKVTEKGKYVELRCDPISGHTALYWYRQSLGQGPEFLIYFQGTGAADDSGLPNDRFFAVRPEGSVSTLKIQRTERGDSAVYLCASSPGQGVAGELFFGEGSRLTVL.

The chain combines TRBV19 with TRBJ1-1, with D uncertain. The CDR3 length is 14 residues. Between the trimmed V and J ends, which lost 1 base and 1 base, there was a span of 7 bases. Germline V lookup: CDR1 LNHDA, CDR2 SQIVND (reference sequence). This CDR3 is CASSIVSQNTEAFF. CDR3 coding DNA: TGTGCCAGTAGTATAGTGTCACAGAACACTGAAGCTTTCTTT.

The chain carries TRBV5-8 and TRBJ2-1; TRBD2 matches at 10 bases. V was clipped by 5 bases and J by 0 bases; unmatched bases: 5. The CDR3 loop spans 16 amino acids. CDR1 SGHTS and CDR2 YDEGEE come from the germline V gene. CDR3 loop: CASRTGLASSYNEQFF. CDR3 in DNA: TGTGCCAGCAGAACGGGACTAGCGAGCTCCTACAATGAGCAGTTCTTC.

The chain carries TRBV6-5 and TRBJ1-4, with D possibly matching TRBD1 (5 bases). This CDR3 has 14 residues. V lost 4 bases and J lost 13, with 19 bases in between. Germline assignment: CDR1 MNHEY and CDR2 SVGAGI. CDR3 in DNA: TGTGCCAGCAGTTTTAGGGGAGGGGTCGGAGGACTGTTTTTT. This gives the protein CASSFRGGVGGLFF.

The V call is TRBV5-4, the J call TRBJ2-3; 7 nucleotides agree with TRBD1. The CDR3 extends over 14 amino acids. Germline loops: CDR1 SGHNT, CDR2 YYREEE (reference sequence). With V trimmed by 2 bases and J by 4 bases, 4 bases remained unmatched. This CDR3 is CASSLDRAADTQYF. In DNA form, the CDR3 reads TGTGCCAGCAGCTTAGACAGGGCGGCAGATACGCAGTATTTT.

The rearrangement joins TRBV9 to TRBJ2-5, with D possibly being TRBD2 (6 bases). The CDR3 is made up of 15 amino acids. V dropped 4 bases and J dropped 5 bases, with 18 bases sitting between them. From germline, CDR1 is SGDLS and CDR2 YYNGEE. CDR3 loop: CASSPDPGLLETQYF. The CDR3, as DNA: TGTGCCAGCAGCCCAGACCCGGGACTTTTGGAGACCCAGTACTTC.

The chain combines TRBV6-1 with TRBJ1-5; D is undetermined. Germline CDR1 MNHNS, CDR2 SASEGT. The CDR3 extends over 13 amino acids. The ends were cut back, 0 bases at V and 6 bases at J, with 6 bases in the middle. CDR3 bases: TGTGCCAGCAGTGAAGCGTACGGTCAGCCCCAGCATTTT. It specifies CASSEAYGQPQHF.

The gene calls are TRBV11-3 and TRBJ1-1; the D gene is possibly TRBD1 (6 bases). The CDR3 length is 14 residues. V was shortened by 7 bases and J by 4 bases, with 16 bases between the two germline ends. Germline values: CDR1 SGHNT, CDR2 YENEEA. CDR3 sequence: CASNLGEGGTEAFF. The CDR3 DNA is TGTGCCAGCAACTTGGGGGAGGGGGGCACTGAAGCTTTCTTT.

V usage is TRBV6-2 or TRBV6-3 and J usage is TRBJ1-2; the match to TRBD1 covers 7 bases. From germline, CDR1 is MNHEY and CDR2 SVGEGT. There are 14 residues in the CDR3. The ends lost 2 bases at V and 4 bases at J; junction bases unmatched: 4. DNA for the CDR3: TGTGCCAGCAGTTACGGCGGGACAGCCTATGGCTACACCTTC. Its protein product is CASSYGGTAYGYTF.

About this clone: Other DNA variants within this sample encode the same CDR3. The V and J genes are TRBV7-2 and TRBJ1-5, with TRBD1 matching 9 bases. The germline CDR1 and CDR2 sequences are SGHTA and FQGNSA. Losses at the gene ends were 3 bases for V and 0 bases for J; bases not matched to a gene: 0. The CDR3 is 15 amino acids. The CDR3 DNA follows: TGTGCCAGCAGCTTGGGACAGGGTAGCAATCAGCCCCAGCATTTT. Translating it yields CASSLGQGSNQPQHF.

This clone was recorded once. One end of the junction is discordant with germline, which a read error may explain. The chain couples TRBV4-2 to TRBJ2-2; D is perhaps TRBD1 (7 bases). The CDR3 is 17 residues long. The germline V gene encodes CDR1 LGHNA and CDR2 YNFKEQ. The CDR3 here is CASSKDSGGTADGELFF. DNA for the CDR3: TGTGCCAGCAGCAAAGATTCAGGGGGGACAGCGGACGGGGAGCTGTTTTTT.

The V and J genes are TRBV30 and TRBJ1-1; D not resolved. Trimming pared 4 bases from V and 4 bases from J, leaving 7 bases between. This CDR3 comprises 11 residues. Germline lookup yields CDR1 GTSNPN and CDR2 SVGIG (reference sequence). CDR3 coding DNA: TGTGCCTGGAATTTTATCACTGAAGCTTTCTTT. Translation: CAWNFITEAFF. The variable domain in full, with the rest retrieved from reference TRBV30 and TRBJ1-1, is SQTIHQWPATLVQPVGSPLSLECTVEGTSNPNLYWYRQAAGRGLQLLFYSVGIGQISSEVPQNLSASRPQDRQFILSSKKLLLSDSGFYLCAWNFITEAFFGQGTRLTVV.

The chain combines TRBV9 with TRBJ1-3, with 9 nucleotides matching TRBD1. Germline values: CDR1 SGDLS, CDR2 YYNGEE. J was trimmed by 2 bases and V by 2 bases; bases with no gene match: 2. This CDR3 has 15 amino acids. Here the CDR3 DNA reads TGTGCCAGCAGCGTCAGACAGGGGGCTGGAAACACCATATATTTT. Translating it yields CASSVRQGAGNTIYF.

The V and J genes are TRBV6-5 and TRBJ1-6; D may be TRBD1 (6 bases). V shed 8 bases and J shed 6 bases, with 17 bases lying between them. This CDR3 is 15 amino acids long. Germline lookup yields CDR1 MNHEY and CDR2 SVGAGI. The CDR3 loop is CASHPGQNFNSPLHF. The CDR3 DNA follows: TGTGCCAGCCATCCTGGACAGAACTTTAATTCACCCCTCCACTTT.

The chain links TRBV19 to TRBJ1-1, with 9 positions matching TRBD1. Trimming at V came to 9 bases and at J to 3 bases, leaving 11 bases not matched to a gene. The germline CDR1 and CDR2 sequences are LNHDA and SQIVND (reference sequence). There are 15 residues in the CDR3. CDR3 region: CASTGGAGVHTEAFF. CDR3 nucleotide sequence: TGTGCCAGCACAGGGGGCGCGGGTGTGCACACTGAAGCTTTCTTT.

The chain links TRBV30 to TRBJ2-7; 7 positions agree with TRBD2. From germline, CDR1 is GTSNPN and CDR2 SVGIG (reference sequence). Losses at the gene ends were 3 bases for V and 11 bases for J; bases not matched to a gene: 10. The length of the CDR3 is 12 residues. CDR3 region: CAWSRGEAAKYF. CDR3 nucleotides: TGTGCCTGGAGCCGGGGGGAGGCGGCGAAGTACTTC.

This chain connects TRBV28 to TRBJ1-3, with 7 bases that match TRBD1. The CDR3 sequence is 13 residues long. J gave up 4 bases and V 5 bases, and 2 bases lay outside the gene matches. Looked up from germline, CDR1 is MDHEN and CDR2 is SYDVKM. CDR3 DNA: TGTGCCAGCAGTACAGGGGAGGGAAACACCATATATTTT. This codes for CASSTGEGNTIYF.

The DNA for the CDR3 is TGTGCCAGCAGCGCACCAACCGACGACAGGGGTGATGGCTACACCTTC. It codes for CASSAPTDDRGDGYTF. The chain is built from TRBV9 and TRBJ1-2, with 8 bases fitting TRBD1. V lost 3 bases to trimming and J lost 6 bases; unmatched junction nucleotides: 13. The CDR3 runs 16 residues. Germline V gene sequence: CDR1 SGDLS, CDR2 YYNGEE.

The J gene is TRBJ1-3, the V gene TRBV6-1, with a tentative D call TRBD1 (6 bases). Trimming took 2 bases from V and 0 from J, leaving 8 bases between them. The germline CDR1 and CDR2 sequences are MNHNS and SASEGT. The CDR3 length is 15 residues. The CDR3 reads CASSERGGSGNTIYF. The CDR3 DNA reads TGTGCCAGCAGTGAACGAGGGGGCTCTGGAAACACCATATATTTT.

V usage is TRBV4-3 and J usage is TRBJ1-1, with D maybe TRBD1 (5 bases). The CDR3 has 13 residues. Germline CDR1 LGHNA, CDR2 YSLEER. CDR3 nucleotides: TGCGCGGTCTCAGACAGTACCAACACTGAAGCTTTCTTT. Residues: CAVSDSTNTEAFF.

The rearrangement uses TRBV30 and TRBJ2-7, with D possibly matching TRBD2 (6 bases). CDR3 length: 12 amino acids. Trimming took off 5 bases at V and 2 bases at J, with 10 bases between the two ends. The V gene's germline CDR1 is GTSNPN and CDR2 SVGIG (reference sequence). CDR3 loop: CAWSAGTYEQYF. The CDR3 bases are TGTGCCTGGTCGGCGGGAACCTACGAGCAGTACTTC.

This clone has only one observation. CDR3 sequence: CASSPHDRAGQPQHF. The CDR3, as DNA: TGTGCCAGCAGCCCACACGACAGGGCTGGGCAGCCCCAGCATTTT. The rearrangement joins TRBV7-8 to TRBJ1-5, with 7 positions matching TRBD1. The germline gives CDR1 SGHVS, CDR2 FQNEAQ. There are 15 residues in the CDR3. Trimming cost V 5 bases and J 7 bases; bases outside gene matches: 11.

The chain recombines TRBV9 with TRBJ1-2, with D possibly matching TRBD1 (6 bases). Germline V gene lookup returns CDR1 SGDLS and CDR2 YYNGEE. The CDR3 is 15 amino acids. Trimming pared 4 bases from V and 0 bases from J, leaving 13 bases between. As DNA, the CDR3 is TGTGCCAGCAGCCCCCGGGACACCTCTAACTATGGCTACACCTTC. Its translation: CASSPRDTSNYGYTF.

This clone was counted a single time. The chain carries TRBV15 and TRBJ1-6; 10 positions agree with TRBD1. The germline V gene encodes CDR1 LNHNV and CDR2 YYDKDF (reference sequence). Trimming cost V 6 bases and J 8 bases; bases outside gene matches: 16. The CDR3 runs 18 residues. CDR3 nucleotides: TGTGCCACCAGTCCGCAGTGGATGACAGGGGGCTCTCATTCACCCCTCCACTTT. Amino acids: CATSPQWMTGGSHSPLHF.

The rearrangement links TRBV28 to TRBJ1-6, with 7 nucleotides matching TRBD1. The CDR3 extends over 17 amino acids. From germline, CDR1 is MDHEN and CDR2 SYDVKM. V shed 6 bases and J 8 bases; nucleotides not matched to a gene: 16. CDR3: CASRVGPDRVVDSPLHF. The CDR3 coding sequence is TGTGCCAGCAGGGTGGGCCCTGACAGGGTGGTTGATTCACCCCTCCACTTT.

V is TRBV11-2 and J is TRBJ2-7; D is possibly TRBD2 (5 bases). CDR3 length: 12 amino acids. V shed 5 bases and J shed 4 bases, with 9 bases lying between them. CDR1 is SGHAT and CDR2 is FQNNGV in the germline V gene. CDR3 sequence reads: CASSTGIYEQYF. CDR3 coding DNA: TGTGCCAGCAGCACGGGAATTTACGAGCAGTACTTC.

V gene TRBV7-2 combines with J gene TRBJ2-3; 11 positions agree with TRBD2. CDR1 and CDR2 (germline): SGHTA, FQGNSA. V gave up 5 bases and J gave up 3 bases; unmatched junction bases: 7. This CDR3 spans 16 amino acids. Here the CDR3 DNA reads TGTGCCAGCAGCCTAATAGCGGGAGGGGGGACAGATACGCAGTATTTT. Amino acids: CASSLIAGGGTDTQYF.